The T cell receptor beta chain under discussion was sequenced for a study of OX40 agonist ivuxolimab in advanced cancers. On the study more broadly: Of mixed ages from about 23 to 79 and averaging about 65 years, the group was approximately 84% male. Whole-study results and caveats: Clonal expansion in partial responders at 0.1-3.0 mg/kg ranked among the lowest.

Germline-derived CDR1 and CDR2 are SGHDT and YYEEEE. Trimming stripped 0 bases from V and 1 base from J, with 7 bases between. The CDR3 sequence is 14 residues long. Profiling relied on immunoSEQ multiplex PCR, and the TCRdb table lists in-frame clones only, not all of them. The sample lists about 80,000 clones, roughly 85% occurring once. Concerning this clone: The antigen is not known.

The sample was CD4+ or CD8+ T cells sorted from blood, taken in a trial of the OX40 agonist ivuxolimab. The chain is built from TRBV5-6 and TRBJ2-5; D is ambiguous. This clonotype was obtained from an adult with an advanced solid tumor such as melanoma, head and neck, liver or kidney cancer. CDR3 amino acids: CASSLEGLQETQYF. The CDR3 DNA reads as TGTGCCAGCAGCTTGGAAGGGCTCCAAGAGACCCAGTACTTC. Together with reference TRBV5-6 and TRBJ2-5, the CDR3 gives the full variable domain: DAGVTQSPTHLIKTRGQQVTLRCSPKSGHDTVSWYQQALGQGPQFIFQYYEEEERQRGNFPDRFSGHQFPNYSSELNVNALLLGDSALYLCASSLEGLQETQYFGPGTRLLVL.